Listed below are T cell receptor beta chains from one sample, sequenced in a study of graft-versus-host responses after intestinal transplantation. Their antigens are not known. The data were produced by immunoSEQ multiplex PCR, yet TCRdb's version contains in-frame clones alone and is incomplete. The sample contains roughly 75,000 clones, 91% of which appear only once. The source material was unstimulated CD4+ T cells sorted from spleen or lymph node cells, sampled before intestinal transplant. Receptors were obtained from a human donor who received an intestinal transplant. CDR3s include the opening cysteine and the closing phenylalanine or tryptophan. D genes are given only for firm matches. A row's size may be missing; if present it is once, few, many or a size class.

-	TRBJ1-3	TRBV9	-	CASSVGGDHNPLSGNTIYF	TGTGCCAGCAGCGTAGGTGGAGACCACAATCCCCTCTCTGGAAACACCATATATTTT
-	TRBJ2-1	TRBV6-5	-	CASSYRNEQFF	TGTGCCAGCAGTTACCGCAATGAGCAGTTCTTC
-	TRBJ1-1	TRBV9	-	CASSVTTDMNTEAFF	TGTGCCAGCAGCGTAACGACAGACATGAACACTGAAGCTTTCTTT
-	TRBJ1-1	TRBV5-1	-	CASSVLRSTEAFF	TGCGCCAGCAGCGTCCTGAGAAGCACTGAAGCTTTCTTT
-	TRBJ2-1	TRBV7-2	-	CASSSPGYNEQFF	TGTGCCAGCAGCTCCCCCGGGTACAATGAGCAGTTCTTC
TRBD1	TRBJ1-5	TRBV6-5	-	CASSTDRGSNQPQHF	TGTGCCAGCAGTACGGACAGGGGAAGCAATCAGCCCCAGCATTTT
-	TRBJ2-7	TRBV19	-	CASSIAGGSSYEQYF	TGTGCCAGTAGTATAGCTGGGGGGAGCTCCTACGAGCAGTACTTC
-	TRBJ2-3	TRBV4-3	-	CASSQGAGDTQYF	TGCGCCAGCAGCCAAGGGGCGGGGGATACGCAGTATTTT
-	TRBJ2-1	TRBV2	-	CASGGLSNEQFF	TGTGCCAGCGGAGGACTCTCCAATGAGCAGTTCTTC
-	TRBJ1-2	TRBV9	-	CASSVGGLGDYGYTF	TGTGCCAGCAGCGTGGGCGGTCTAGGGGACTATGGCTACACCTTC
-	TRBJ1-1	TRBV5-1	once	CASSTQENTEAFF	TGCGCCAGCAGCACTCAAGAGAACACTGAAGCTTTCTTT
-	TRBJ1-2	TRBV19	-	CASSIGLATFYGYTF	TGTGCCAGTAGTATTGGTTTGGCAACGTTTTATGGCTACACCTTC
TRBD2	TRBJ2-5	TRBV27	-	CASSPGLAFQETQYF	TGTGCCAGCAGTCCGGGACTAGCCTTTCAAGAGACCCAGTACTTC
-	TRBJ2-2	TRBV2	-	CASSLRGSGELFF	TGTGCCAGCAGTTTAAGGGGATCCGGGGAGCTGTTTTTT
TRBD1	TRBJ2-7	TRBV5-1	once	CASSFGTGGLYEQYF	TGCGCCAGCAGCTTCGGGACAGGGGGGCTCTACGAGCAGTACTTC
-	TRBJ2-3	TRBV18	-	CASSQRGLYLDTQYF	TGTGCCAGCTCACAAAGAGGACTATACCTAGATACGCAGTATTTT
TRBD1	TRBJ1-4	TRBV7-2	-	CASSLRGGGRTEKLFF	TGTGCCAGCAGCCTTCGTGGAGGGGGCAGGACTGAAAAACTGTTTTTT
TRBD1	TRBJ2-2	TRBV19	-	CASSDRGNTGELFF	TGTGCCAGTTCCGACAGGGGTAACACCGGGGAGCTGTTTTTT
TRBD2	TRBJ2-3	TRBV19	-	CASSPERAGLAGGPTSRTDTQYF	TGTGCCAGTAGTCCGGAGAGGGCTGGACTAGCGGGGGGGCCGACTTCTCGCACAGATACGCAGTATTTT
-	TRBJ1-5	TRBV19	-	CASSMGGLQPQHF	TGTGCCAGTAGTATGGGGGGGCTCCAGCCCCAGCATTTT
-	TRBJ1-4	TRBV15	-	CATSNQALGIEKLFF	TGTGCCACCAGCAATCAGGCGCTGGGTATAGAAAAACTGTTTTTT
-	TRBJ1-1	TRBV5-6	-	CASSFQGLGLWTEAFF	TGTGCCAGCAGCTTTCAGGGTCTGGGGTTGTGGACTGAAGCTTTCTTT
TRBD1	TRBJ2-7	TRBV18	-	CASSKGQGTYEQYF	TGTGCCAGCTCAAAGGGACAGGGAACCTACGAGCAGTACTTC
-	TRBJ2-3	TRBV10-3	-	CAIGLAATDTQYF	TGTGCCATCGGTTTAGCGGCCACAGATACGCAGTATTTT
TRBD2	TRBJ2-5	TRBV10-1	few	CASSEEISGGKETQYF	TGCGCCAGCAGTGAGGAGATTAGCGGGGGGAAAGAGACCCAGTACTTC
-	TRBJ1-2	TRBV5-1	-	CASSSSQGRDGYTF	TGCGCCAGCAGCTCGAGCCAGGGGAGGGATGGCTACACCTTC
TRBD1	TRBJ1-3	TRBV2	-	CASRTGISGNTIYF	TGTGCCAGCAGGACAGGGATCTCTGGAAACACCATATATTTT
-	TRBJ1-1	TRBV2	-	CASSVEEAAEAFF	TGTGCCAGCTCCGTCGAAGAGGCGGCTGAAGCTTTCTTT
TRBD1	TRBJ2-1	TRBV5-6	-	CASSQGTGRFQFF	TGTGCCAGCAGCCAGGGGACAGGTCGCTTCCAGTTCTTC
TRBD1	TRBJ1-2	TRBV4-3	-	CASSPLGTAEPHGYTF	TGCGCCAGCAGCCCCCTCGGGACAGCAGAGCCTCATGGCTACACCTTC